This T cell receptor beta chain was retrieved from a study of control samples from healthy donors and cancer patients. Points on this clone: Distinct nucleotide sequences in the sample also encode this CDR3.

The CDR3 contains 19 residues. Germline trimming cut 2 bases from V and 6 bases from J; bases unmatched to any gene: 18. CDR1 and CDR2 from the germline V gene are ENHRY and SYGVKD. Only in-frame clones appear in the TCRdb table, and some are missing; sequencing was by immunoSEQ multiplex PCR. The table records 120,000 or so clones, more than 75% of them present only once. The sample was blood. The V gene is TRBV10-3, the J gene TRBJ2-2, with 7 bases aligning to TRBD1. This sequence was found in a man aged 25 to 45 in good health. The CDR3 sequence: CAISEGRALGTGVAGELFF. The CDR3 DNA sequence: TGTGCCATCAGTGAGGGAAGGGCCCTAGGAACAGGGGTCGCCGGGGAGCTGTTTTTT.